Listed below are T cell receptor beta chains from one sample, sequenced in a study of blood T cell repertoires in COVID-19. Clones were read by immunoSEQ multiplex PCR, and TCRdb kept only the in-frame ones, dropping some. This table holds about 16,000 clones, approximately 86% found once. Source material: peripheral blood. The source is a human donor in a cohort sampled during active COVID-19. CDR3s include the opening cysteine and the closing phenylalanine or tryptophan. Fields, in order: clone size, D gene, V gene, J gene, CDR3 protein, CDR3 DNA. A D gene is named only where the DNA matches it firmly. The listing skips clone size in some rows; elsewhere it reads once, few, many or a size class.

NA	TRBD2	TRBV4-2	TRBJ2-7	CASSHGSGDSSYEQYF	TGTGCCAGCAGCCATGGTAGCGGGGATAGCTCCTACGAGCAGTACTTC
NA	NA	TRBV4-2	TRBJ1-5	CASSQAPGTFSNQPQHF	TGTGCCAGCAGCCAGGCCCCTGGGACATTTAGCAATCAGCCCCAGCATTTT
NA	TRBD1	TRBV5-1	TRBJ1-1	CASSFQGAGEAFF	TGCGCCAGCAGCTTTCAGGGGGCGGGCGAAGCTTTCTTT
NA	NA	TRBV2	TRBJ1-5	CASQDGQLNQPQHF	TGTGCCAGCCAAGATGGACAGCTCAATCAGCCCCAGCATTTT
NA	NA	TRBV29-1	TRBJ2-7	CSVLGGQIYEQYF	TGCAGCGTTCTAGGAGGTCAGATCTACGAGCAGTACTTC
NA	TRBD2	TRBV4-3	TRBJ2-5	CASSQDFVQSGGAQYF	TGCGCCAGCAGCCAAGATTTTGTACAGTCTGGGGGGGCCCAGTACTTC
NA	NA	TRBV21-1	TRBJ2-3	CASPLAVSTDTQYF	TGTGCCAGCCCCCTAGCGGTAAGCACAGATACGCAGTATTTT
few	TRBD2	TRBV4-2	TRBJ2-7	CASSLQDRGLGLANTF	TGTGCCAGCAGCCTCCAAGATCGAGGTTTGGGACTAGCGAACACCTTC
NA	TRBD1	TRBV7-2	TRBJ1-2	CASSLQDRGRGGYTF	TGTGCCAGCAGCCTACAGGACAGGGGCCGCGGGGGCTACACCTTC
NA	NA	TRBV7-9	TRBJ1-6	CASSFGGSGNSPLHF	TGTGCCAGCAGCTTCGGGGGTTCGGGAAATTCACCCCTCCACTTT
NA	NA	TRBV2	TRBJ1-5	CASSDGRGRKQPQHF	TGTGCCAGCAGTGATGGCAGGGGTCGGAAGCAGCCCCAGCATTTT
NA	TRBD1	TRBV5-6	TRBJ1-2	CASSPVGQGWGYTF	TGTGCCAGCAGCCCGGTAGGACAGGGATGGGGCTACACCTTC
NA	TRBD1	TRBV6-5	TRBJ2-7	CASSSPTGDKKYF	TGTGCCAGCAGTTCCCCAACAGGGGATAAAAAGTACTTC
few	NA	TRBV6-5	TRBJ1-2	CASSQGRGYTF	TGTGCCAGCAGTCAGGGCAGAGGCTACACCTTC
NA	TRBD1	TRBV30	TRBJ1-2	CAWTGQATFYGYTF	TGTGCCTGGACGGGACAGGCTACCTTCTATGGCTACACCTTC
NA	NA	TRBV6-5	TRBJ2-1	CASSYSGRFYNEQFF	TGTGCCAGCAGTTACTCTGGGAGATTCTACAATGAGCAGTTCTTC
NA	TRBD1	TRBV9	TRBJ1-1	CASSGRRQGDTEAFF	TGTGCCAGCAGCGGACGTCGACAGGGGGATACTGAAGCTTTCTTT
NA	NA	TRBV12-3/TRBV12-4	TRBJ2-5	CASGERVGETQYF	TGTGCCAGCGGTGAACGGGTTGGAGAGACCCAGTACTTC
NA	NA	TRBV5-4	TRBJ2-2	CASSLWTANTGELFF	TGTGCCAGCAGCTTGTGGACAGCGAACACCGGGGAGCTGTTTTTT
NA	TRBD1	TRBV18	TRBJ2-5	CASSPPRTGVSEETQYF	TGTGCCAGCTCACCACCGAGGACAGGCGTCAGTGAGGAGACCCAGTACTTC
NA	TRBD1	TRBV19	TRBJ1-5	CASSILTGASNQPQHF	TGTGCCAGTAGTATACTAACAGGGGCTAGCAATCAGCCCCAGCATTTT
NA	NA	TRBV5-1	TRBJ1-6	CASSLTGSYNSPLHF	TGCGCCAGCAGCTTGACGGGTAGCTATAATTCACCCCTCCACTTT
few	TRBD2	TRBV4-3	TRBJ2-1	CASSQRRGGSNEQFF	TGCGCCAGCAGCCAAAGGCGGGGGGGCTCCAATGAGCAGTTCTTC
NA	NA	TRBV10-3	TRBJ1-1	CAISFSDSEAFF	TGTGCCATCAGTTTTTCGGACAGTGAAGCTTTCTTT
NA	NA	TRBV5-6	TRBJ2-6	CASSPLNGANVLTF	TGTGCCAGCAGCCCTCTAAATGGGGCCAACGTCCTGACTTTC
NA	NA	TRBV7-2	TRBJ1-6	CASSDTINSPLHF	TGTGCCAGCAGCGATACAATTAACTCACCCCTCCACTTT
NA	NA	TRBV5-1	TRBJ1-1	CASSLTAMNTEAFF	TGCGCCAGCAGCTTAACAGCCATGAACACTGAAGCTTTCTTT
few	TRBD2	TRBV4-1	TRBJ2-7	CASSHLAGTAYEQYF	TGCGCCAGCAGCCATCTAGCGGGGACAGCCTACGAGCAGTACTTC
NA	TRBD1	TRBV4-3	TRBJ2-7	CASSQAPPGQGGEQYF	TGCGCCAGCAGCCAAGCCCCTCCGGGACAGGGAGGCGAGCAGTACTTC
NA	NA	TRBV19	TRBJ2-7	CASSIGSQAEQYF	TGTGCCAGTAGTATAGGGAGCCAAGCCGAGCAGTACTTC
NA	NA	TRBV10-3	TRBJ2-7	CAISAGGIVEQYF	TGTGCCATCAGTGCCGGAGGGATAGTGGAGCAGTACTTC
NA	NA	TRBV30	TRBJ2-7	CAWNHRGGEQYF	TGTGCCTGGAATCATCGCGGAGGAGAGCAGTACTTC
NA	NA	TRBV12-3/TRBV12-4	TRBJ2-4	CASSGLAKNIQYF	TGTGCCAGCTCGGGACTAGCCAAAAACATTCAGTACTTC
NA	NA	TRBV18	TRBJ1-5	CASSPRAGAPSGQPQHF	TGTGCCAGCTCACCACGCGCAGGGGCCCCTTCGGGTCAGCCCCAGCATTTT
NA	NA	TRBV29-1	TRBJ1-2	CSTTGVYGYTF	TGCAGCACTACGGGGGTCTATGGCTACACCTTC
NA	NA	TRBV3-1/TRBV3-2	TRBJ2-3	CASSPDSSYTDTQYF	TGTGCCAGCAGCCCGGACAGCTCTTACACAGATACGCAGTATTTT
once	NA	TRBV18	TRBJ2-2	CASSRTRTTNTGELFF	TGTGCCAGCTCACGGACACGGACCACGAACACCGGGGAGCTGTTTTTT
NA	NA	TRBV6-5	TRBJ2-7	CASSYRSRHSYEQYF	TGTGCCAGCAGTTACCGGTCCAGACACAGTTACGAGCAGTACTTC
NA	NA	TRBV6-5	TRBJ2-4	CASSSDRLAKNIQYF	TGTGCCAGCAGTTCGGACAGACTAGCCAAAAACATTCAGTACTTC
NA	NA	TRBV6-5	TRBJ1-1	CASSYGGGRNTEAFF	TGTGCCAGCAGTTACGGTGGGGGGAGGAACACTGAAGCTTTCTTT
NA	NA	TRBV6-5	TRBJ2-1	CASSSHTGVLGEQFF	TGTGCCAGCAGTTCACATACGGGAGTTCTGGGTGAGCAGTTCTTC
NA	TRBD1	TRBV20-1	TRBJ1-5	CSASGDRDQPQHF	TGCAGTGCTAGTGGGGACAGGGATCAGCCCCAGCATTTT
NA	TRBD2	TRBV5-4	TRBJ2-1	CASSSSGTSLNEQFF	TGTGCCAGCAGCTCCTCCGGGACTAGCCTCAATGAGCAGTTCTTC
NA	NA	TRBV7-9	TRBJ1-2	CASSPSGSNYGYTF	TGTGCCAGCAGCCCATCAGGGTCCAACTATGGCTACACCTTC
NA	NA	TRBV7-3	TRBJ2-1	CASSPDGNYNEQFF	TGTGCCAGCAGCCCCGACGGGAACTACAATGAGCAGTTCTTC
NA	TRBD1	TRBV6-6	TRBJ2-3	CASSLPGQGGGGTDTQYF	TGTGCCAGCAGTCTTCCGGGACAGGGGGGGGGAGGCACAGATACGCAGTATTTT
NA	NA	TRBV7-6	TRBJ2-7	CASTSTPGYEQYF	TGTGCCAGCACCTCAACGCCGGGCTACGAGCAGTACTTC
NA	NA	TRBV4-3	TRBJ1-4	CASSQRTQGPRTNEKLFF	TGCGCCAGCAGCCAACGTACGCAGGGCCCACGCACTAATGAAAAACTGTTTTTT
NA	TRBD2	TRBV15	TRBJ2-2	CATSTGLAANTGELFF	TGTGCCACCAGCACGGGACTAGCGGCGAACACCGGGGAGCTGTTTTTT
NA	NA	TRBV5-1	TRBJ2-7	CASSLAGSSYEQYF	TGCGCCAGCAGCTTGGCCGGGAGCTCCTACGAGCAGTACTTC
NA	TRBD1	TRBV7-9	TRBJ2-1	CASSSTQGADEQFF	TGTGCCAGCAGCTCCACACAGGGGGCGGATGAGCAGTTCTTC
NA	NA	TRBV29-1	TRBJ1-2	CSAGRGPNYGYTF	TGCAGCGCCGGTCGCGGCCCTAACTATGGCTACACCTTC